Below are 30 T cell receptor beta chains sequenced from a single sample in a study of cytomegalovirus exposure and HLA in healthy donors. The PCR ran on 60 Vbeta and 13 Jbeta primers. The protocol was immunoSEQ multiplex PCR, while the TCRdb copy is restricted to in-frame clones and leaves out a portion. This sample's table has some 84,000 clones. Sequencing was done on a sample of PBMCs. The source of these receptors is a man over 45 in good health and CMV-seronegative.

The gene calls are TRBV28 and TRBJ2-7; D is perhaps TRBD1 (6 bases). V was cut by 7 bases and J by 3 bases, with 19 bases left in between. The CDR3 is made up of 15 amino acids. Germline lookup yields CDR1 MDHEN and CDR2 SYDVKM. CDR3 amino acids: CASTLGAGVSYEQYF. The CDR3 DNA sequence: TGTGCCAGCACCCTGGGGGCAGGGGTTAGCTACGAGCAGTACTTC.

This rearrangement joins TRBV2 to TRBJ1-1, with a weak D call TRBD1 (5 bases). Germline values: CDR1 SNHLY, CDR2 FYNNEI. The CDR3 covers 14 residues. V gave up 6 bases and J gave up 1 base, with 12 bases separating them. In DNA, the CDR3 is TGTGCCAGCAGCTCCGGGGGGAGGAACACTGAAGCTTTCTTT. Translated: CASSSGGRNTEAFF.

The chain employs TRBV5-1 and TRBJ2-2, with 11 bases identical to TRBD1. CDR1 is SGHRS and CDR2 is YFSETQ in the germline V gene. V gave up 4 bases and J gave up 3 bases; unmatched junction bases: 8. This CDR3 is 17 amino acids long. The CDR3 nucleotides read TGCGCCAGCAGCCCGGGACAGGGGGGATCGCACACCGGGGAGCTGTTTTTT. Amino acid sequence: CASSPGQGGSHTGELFF.

Here the CDR3 DNA reads TGTGCCAGCAGCCAGGGGGGTTGGCGTGAAAAACTGTTTTTT. It yields the protein CASSQGGWREKLFF. The V call is TRBV6-1, the J call TRBJ1-4; TRBD1 matches at 7 bases. The CDR3 has 14 residues. The J segment lost 7 bases and the V segment lost 6 bases, leaving 8 bases of the junction unmatched. Germline values: CDR1 MNHNS, CDR2 SASEGT.

This chain joins TRBV6-1 and TRBJ1-2; a possible D gene is TRBD1 (6 bases). The V gene lost 6 bases and the J gene lost 4 bases, with 18 bases spanning the gap. The germline CDR1 and CDR2 sequences are MNHNS and SASEGT. This CDR3 spans 15 amino acids. CDR3 sequence (DNA): TGTGCCAGCAGCGAGGGGGTGGGGTGGAGCTATGGCTACACCTTC. Amino acid sequence: CASSEGVGWSYGYTF.

The chain has TRBV12-5 and TRBJ1-1, with a possible D match to TRBD1 (6 bases). The length of the CDR3 is 14 residues. V was trimmed by 7 bases and J by 2 bases, leaving 14 bases between them. Germline CDR1 LGHNT, CDR2 FRNRAP. In nucleotides, the CDR3 is TGTGCTAGTGTCCTCGGGACAACTAACACTGAAGCTTTCTTT. As protein: CASVLGTTNTEAFF. Full variable domain (outside the CDR3, taken from reference TRBV12-5 and TRBJ1-1): DARVTQTPRHKVTEMGQEVTMRCQPILGHNTVFWYRQTMMQGLELLAYFRNRAPLDDSGMPKDRFSAEMPDATLATLKIQPSEPRDSAVYFCASVLGTTNTEAFFGQGTRLTVV.

The V and J genes are TRBV7-6 and TRBJ1-2; 9 positions agree with TRBD1. Germline-derived CDR1 and CDR2 are SGHVS and FNYEAQ. This CDR3 region has 13 residues. The ends lost 5 bases at V and 4 bases at J; junction bases unmatched: 2. The CDR3 is CASSPDRGYGYTF. CDR3 in DNA: TGTGCCAGCAGCCCGGACAGGGGCTATGGCTACACCTTC. The full variable domain, its missing parts supplied by reference TRBV7-6 and TRBJ1-2, is GAGVSQSPRYKVTKRGQDVALRCDPISGHVSLYWYRQALGQGPEFLTYFNYEAQQDKSGLPNDRFSAERPEGSISTLTIQRTEQRDSAMYRCASSPDRGYGYTFGSGTRLTVV.

This rearrangement joins TRBV14 to TRBJ1-1; D possibly corresponds to TRBD1 (5 bases). This CDR3 spans 15 amino acids. Germline assignment: CDR1 SGHDN and CDR2 FVKESK. V lost 4 bases and J 1 base, leaving 13 bases between the germline ends. The CDR3 sequence: CASSPVRRGNTEAFF. The CDR3 region has the DNA TGTGCCAGCAGCCCCGTTAGAAGGGGGAACACTGAAGCTTTCTTT. The variable domain in full, with the rest retrieved from reference TRBV14 and TRBJ1-1, is EAGVTQFPSHSVIEKGQTVTLRCDPISGHDNLYWYRRVMGKEIKFLLHFVKESKQDESGMPNNRFLAERTGGTYSTLKVQPAELEDSGVYFCASSPVRRGNTEAFFGQGTRLTVV.

This rearrangement joins TRBV4-1 to TRBJ1-2; D unclear. The CDR3 has 13 amino acids. Trimming left V 0 bases short and J 7 bases short, with 9 bases between. Germline V gives CDR1 MGHRA, CDR2 YSYEKL. The CDR3 loop reads CASSQDNGSGYTF. In DNA form, the CDR3 reads TGCGCCAGCAGCCAAGATAACGGGAGTGGCTACACCTTC.

This chain connects TRBV6-5 to TRBJ2-5; TRBD1 matches 9 bases. Trimming at V came to 6 bases and at J to 7 bases, leaving 9 bases not matched to a gene. Per germline, CDR1 MNHEY and CDR2 SVGAGI. The CDR3 spans 14 residues. The DNA for the CDR3 is TGTGCCAGCAGGTCCACCGGGACAGGGTGGACCCAGTACTTC. Encoded protein: CASRSTGTGWTQYF.

The V call is TRBV6-5, the J call TRBJ2-7, with 10 bases aligning to TRBD1. J was trimmed by 2 bases and V by 4 bases; bases with no gene match: 8. The germline gives CDR1 MNHEY, CDR2 SVGAGI. The CDR3 runs 16 residues. The DNA for the CDR3 is TGTGCCAGCAGTTCGATGGCCGGGACAGGGGCCTACGAGCAGTACTTC. Translation gives CASSSMAGTGAYEQYF.

The rearrangement links TRBV9 to TRBJ2-6; D might be TRBD1 (6 bases). The length of the CDR3 is 18 residues. Germline loops: CDR1 SGDLS, CDR2 YYNGEE. The V gene lost 4 bases and the J gene lost 0 bases, with 17 bases spanning the gap. DNA of the CDR3: TGTGCCAGCAGCTCACGACAGGAAATTTACTCTGGGGCCAACGTCCTGACTTTC. This encodes CASSSRQEIYSGANVLTF.

The chain links TRBV21-1 to TRBJ1-1; TRBD1 was called by the table and not checked on the DNA. TRBV21-1 is listed as a pseudogene. The CDR3 contains 14 residues. As DNA, the CDR3 is TGTGCCAGCAGCAAACAATCCAGATCCACTGAAGCTTTCTTT. Encoded protein: CASSKQSRSTEAFF.

The chain combines TRBV5-8 with TRBJ1-4; D not resolved. The CDR3 sequence is 15 residues long. Per the germline V gene, CDR1 is SGHTS and CDR2 is YDEGEE. Trimming removed 0 bases at V and 4 bases at J, with 10 bases between. The CDR3 nucleotides are TGTGCCAGCAGCTTGGCCGGGAGTTATAATGAAAAACTGTTTTTT. Amino acids: CASSLAGSYNEKLFF.

The J gene is TRBJ2-3, the V gene TRBV9; the match to TRBD2 covers 16 bases. V shed 3 bases, J shed 3 bases, and the junction held 7 bases outside the gene matches. This CDR3 region has 18 residues. CDR1 is SGDLS and CDR2 is YYNGEE in the germline V gene. The chain's CDR3 is CASSAEGTSGGATDTQYF. CDR3 DNA: TGTGCCAGCAGCGCCGAAGGGACTAGCGGGGGGGCAACAGATACGCAGTATTTT.

The chain joins TRBV5-1 to TRBJ1-3; D not certain. From germline, CDR1 is SGHRS and CDR2 YFSETQ. The CDR3 has 15 amino acids. Trimming took off 2 bases at V and 4 bases at J, with 13 bases between the two ends. CDR3 nucleotides: TGCGCCAGCAGCTTACGGGGAGTGTGGGGAAACACCATATATTTT. Protein: CASSLRGVWGNTIYF.

The chain couples TRBV9 to TRBJ1-6; 8 bases map to TRBD1. The germline gives CDR1 SGDLS, CDR2 YYNGEE. The length of the CDR3 is 14 residues. Unmatched junction bases numbered 6, after V lost 4 bases and J lost 9 bases. CDR3 amino acids: CASSPGGGGSPLHF. CDR3 DNA sequence: TGTGCCAGCAGCCCAGGGGGCGGGGGTTCACCCCTCCACTTT.

This chain uses TRBV5-1 with TRBJ2-7; 7 bases line up with TRBD1. The CDR3 is made up of 14 amino acids. Trimming at V came to 3 bases and at J to 4 bases, leaving 7 bases not matched to a gene. Germline V gene lookup returns CDR1 SGHRS and CDR2 YFSETQ. The CDR3 is CASSSIQGKYEQYF. CDR3 bases: TGCGCCAGCAGCTCCATACAGGGGAAGTACGAGCAGTACTTC. The full variable domain, completed using reference TRBV5-1 and TRBJ2-7, is KAGVTQTPRYLIKTRGQQVTLSCSPISGHRSVSWYQQTPGQGLQFLFEYFSETQRNKGNFPGRFSGRQFSNSRSEMNVSTLELGDSALYLCASSSIQGKYEQYFGPGTRLTVT.

This CDR3 is CASSLGSGGATTDTQYF. The CDR3 DNA reads as TGCGCCAGCAGCTTAGGTAGCGGGGGAGCCACAACAGATACGCAGTATTTT. The V and J genes are TRBV5-1 and TRBJ2-3; 9 bases agree with TRBD2. V lost 2 bases, J lost 3 bases, and 10 bases stayed unmatched. The germline V gene encodes CDR1 SGHRS and CDR2 YFSETQ. CDR3 length: 17 residues.

This chain connects TRBV28 to TRBJ2-7; 9 bases match TRBD1. J gave up 2 bases and V 6 bases, and 5 bases lay outside the gene matches. The CDR3 runs to 14 residues. Per the germline V gene, CDR1 is MDHEN and CDR2 is SYDVKM. The CDR3 spells CASSRTGEAYEQYF. CDR3 nucleotides: TGTGCCAGCAGCCGGACAGGGGAAGCCTACGAGCAGTACTTC.

V and J are TRBV28 and TRBJ1-1; TRBD1 is a possible D gene (5 bases). The germline CDR1 and CDR2 sequences are MDHEN and SYDVKM. Trimming took off 1 base at V and 4 bases at J, with 10 bases between the two ends. This CDR3 is 14 amino acids long. Written as DNA, the CDR3 is TGTGCCAGCAGTTTATCCCAGGGCCGCACTGAAGCTTTCTTT. The encoded protein is CASSLSQGRTEAFF.

The chain couples TRBV9 to TRBJ1-2; no reliable D call. The CDR3 loop spans 16 amino acids. Trimming took 4 bases from V and 0 from J, leaving 16 bases between them. Germline CDR1 SGDLS, CDR2 YYNGEE. DNA for the CDR3: TGTGCCAGCAGCTTAAGCTCGCTCCGATCTAACTATGGCTACACCTTC. Amino acid sequence: CASSLSSLRSNYGYTF.

V usage is TRBV5-6 and J usage is TRBJ1-5; D not resolved. CDR1 and CDR2 from the germline V gene are SGHDT and YYEEEE. V lost 4 bases and J 3 bases, leaving 11 bases between the germline ends. This CDR3 spans 14 amino acids. CDR3 in amino acids: CASSPLGFNQPQHF. CDR3 sequence (DNA): TGTGCCAGCAGCCCACTAGGCTTCAATCAGCCCCAGCATTTT.

The CDR3 protein is CASSGSNSPLHF. The CDR3 bases are TGTGCCAGCTCCGGTTCCAATTCACCCCTCCACTTT. V usage is TRBV18 and J usage is TRBJ1-6; D unclear. The CDR3 spans 12 residues. Trimming stripped 6 bases from V and 7 bases from J, with 7 bases between. Germline V gives CDR1 KGHSH, CDR2 LQKENI.

The chain employs TRBV7-2 and TRBJ2-7, with D tentatively TRBD2 (6 bases). V lost 2 bases to trimming and J lost 2 bases, with 16 bases between them. The CDR3 runs to 16 residues. Germline CDR1 SGHTA, CDR2 FQGNSA. The CDR3 DNA reads as TGTGCCAGCAGCTTAAGTGCCGGAGGGATTCCCTACGAGCAGTACTTC. It codes for CASSLSAGGIPYEQYF.

The chain is built from TRBV4-1 and TRBJ2-5; 9 bases are a match to TRBD1. V shed 7 bases and J 4 bases; nucleotides not matched to a gene: 7. The CDR3 loop spans 14 amino acids. Germline V CDR1 and CDR2: MGHRA, YSYEKL. Here the CDR3 DNA reads TGCGCCAGCATCGACTACAGGGGGCGAGAGACCCAGTACTTC. It specifies CASIDYRGRETQYF.

With regard to this clone: The sample contains more than one DNA sequence encoding this CDR3. This rearrangement joins TRBV6-5 to TRBJ1-2; 9 positions match TRBD1. The CDR3 covers 15 residues. Per germline, CDR1 MNHEY and CDR2 SVGAGI. V shed 0 bases and J 2 bases; nucleotides not matched to a gene: 1. Written as DNA, the CDR3 is TGTGCCAGCAGTTACTCCGGACAGGGGAACTATGGCTACACCTTC. It yields the protein CASSYSGQGNYGYTF.

The J gene is TRBJ1-3, the V gene TRBV15; D perhaps matches TRBD1 (6 bases). The germline V gene encodes CDR1 LNHNV and CDR2 YYDKDF (reference sequence). V was trimmed by 4 bases and J by 0 bases, leaving 16 bases between them. This CDR3 spans 17 amino acids. CDR3 region: CATSINYGQSSGNTIYF. Written as DNA, the CDR3 is TGTGCCACCAGCATCAACTACGGACAGAGCTCTGGAAACACCATATATTTT.

The chain carries TRBV5-4 and TRBJ1-1; no firm D call. Deletions cut 2 bases from V and 4 bases from J, with 6 bases between. Germline values: CDR1 SGHNT, CDR2 YYREEE (reference sequence). The CDR3 extends over 12 amino acids. The CDR3 nucleotides are TGTGCCAGCAGCTTAAGGAGCACTGAAGCTTTCTTT. Encoded protein: CASSLRSTEAFF.

The V call is TRBV27, the J call TRBJ2-5, with 7 positions matching TRBD1. CDR1 is MNHEY and CDR2 is SMNVEV in the germline V gene (reference sequence). V was clipped by 6 bases and J by 5 bases; unmatched bases: 6. This CDR3 has 13 amino acids. The CDR3 sequence: CASRLDREETQYF. The CDR3 DNA reads as TGTGCCAGCAGGCTCGACAGGGAGGAGACCCAGTACTTC.